Listed below are T cell receptor beta chains from one sample, sequenced in a study of CD4 T cells in relation to SARS-CoV-2 and coronaviruses. These TCRs' antigens remain unknown. The table came from immunoSEQ multiplex PCR; TCRdb's copy has only in-frame clones and leaves some out. The data contain around 25,000 clones, around 76% of them singletons. The sample consisted of CD4+ T cells from PBMCs, cultured in vitro. These receptors all come from a human donor in good health. CDR3s include the opening cysteine and the closing phenylalanine or tryptophan. A D gene is named only where the DNA matches it firmly. Clone size is stated in some rows and not others, as once, few, many or a class when expanded.

CATQRGANVLTF TGTGCCACCCAACGGGGGGCCAACGTCCTGACTTTC TRBV12-3/TRBV12-4 12 TRBJ2-6 NA NA
CASSLGGARETQYF TGTGCCAGCAGCCTCGGGGGGGCCCGAGAGACCCAGTACTTC TRBV7-3 14 TRBJ2-5 TRBD2 few
CASSQQGNYEKLFF TGTGCCAGCAGTCAACAGGGAAATTATGAAAAACTGTTTTTT TRBV2 14 TRBJ1-4 NA NA
CASSTPGVPDTQYF TGTGCCAGCAGTACGCCAGGGGTTCCAGATACGCAGTATTTT TRBV6-5 14 TRBJ2-3 NA NA
CSAGRQDHYGYTF TGCAGCGCCGGAAGACAGGACCACTATGGCTACACCTTC TRBV29-1 13 TRBJ1-2 NA NA
CASTTRGNIYEQYF TGTGCCAGCACCACAAGGGGCAATATCTACGAGCAGTACTTC TRBV18 14 TRBJ2-7 NA NA
CATSDGAYNEQFF TGTGCCACCAGTGATGGGGCCTACAATGAGCAGTTCTTC TRBV24-1 13 TRBJ2-1 NA NA
CASSVTGTGDTGELFF TGTGCCAGCAGTGTTACCGGGACAGGGGACACCGGGGAGCTGTTTTTT TRBV6-4 16 TRBJ2-2 TRBD1 NA
CASSSFNTIYF TGTGCCAGCAGTTCTTTTAACACCATATATTTT TRBV12-3/TRBV12-4 11 TRBJ1-3 NA NA
CASSNRDWTNEQFF TGTGCCAGTAGTAACCGGGACTGGACCAATGAGCAGTTCTTC TRBV19 14 TRBJ2-1 NA NA
CASSWRAYEQYF TGTGCCAGCAGTTGGAGAGCCTACGAGCAGTACTTC TRBV12-3/TRBV12-4 12 TRBJ2-7 NA NA
CASSLVVATGWGNEQFF TGTGCCAGCAGCTTAGTGGTTGCGACGGGGTGGGGCAATGAGCAGTTCTTC TRBV13 17 TRBJ2-1 NA NA
CASRGGMVETQYF TGTGCCAGTAGGGGGGGGATGGTTGAGACCCAGTACTTC TRBV19 13 TRBJ2-5 TRBD2 NA
CASSFGGLRMNTEAFF TGTGCCAGCAGTTTTGGGGGCTTACGGATGAACACTGAAGCTTTCTTT TRBV28 16 TRBJ1-1 NA few
CATSDPRTSGRPYNEQFF TGTGCCACCAGTGATCCCCGGACTAGCGGGAGACCTTACAATGAGCAGTTCTTC TRBV24-1 18 TRBJ2-1 TRBD2 few
CASSSFGREHQPQHF TGTGCCAGCAGCTCCTTTGGAAGAGAGCATCAGCCCCAGCATTTT TRBV2 15 TRBJ1-5 NA NA
CASNEGRSGNTGELFF TGTGCCAGCAACGAGGGGAGGTCAGGGAACACCGGGGAGCTGTTTTTT TRBV5-4 16 TRBJ2-2 NA NA
CASSRQGRELFF TGTGCCAGCAGCCGGCAAGGGAGGGAGCTGTTTTTT TRBV3-1/TRBV3-2 12 TRBJ2-2 NA NA
CASRTPTTSTNQYF TGTGCCAGCAGAACACCTACCACTAGTACTAATCAGTACTTC TRBV28 14 TRBJ2-7 NA NA
CASRSGQLNNSPLHF TGTGCCAGTAGGTCAGGACAGCTGAATAATTCACCCCTCCACTTT TRBV19 15 TRBJ1-6 NA NA
CATSDSGQGGNEQFF TGTGCCACCAGTGATTCCGGACAGGGTGGGAATGAGCAGTTCTTC TRBV24-1 15 TRBJ2-1 TRBD1 NA
CASSPSPPQPQHF TGTGCCAGCAGCCCTTCCCCCCCTCAGCCCCAGCATTTT TRBV3-1/TRBV3-2 13 TRBJ1-5 NA NA
CAWGQGDNSPLHF TGTGCCTGGGGACAGGGCGATAATTCACCCCTCCACTTT TRBV30 13 TRBJ1-6 TRBD1 NA
CASSRPGGRSQITSTDTQYF TGCGCCAGCAGCCGTCCCGGCGGCAGATCCCAAATAACTAGCACAGATACGCAGTATTTT TRBV4-1 20 TRBJ2-3 NA NA
CASSLYSGAGELFF TGTGCCAGCAGCTTATACTCTGGCGCCGGGGAGCTGTTTTTT TRBV7-3 14 TRBJ2-2 NA NA
CASSLGVGGKTEAFF TGTGCCAGCAGCTTAGGAGTGGGGGGCAAGACTGAAGCTTTCTTT TRBV7-9 15 TRBJ1-1 NA NA
CASSFWTGTSAYGYTF TGTGCCAGCAGCTTCTGGACAGGGACTTCGGCCTATGGCTACACCTTC TRBV5-4 16 TRBJ1-2 TRBD1 NA
CASSIGLAGGSLLGTDTQYF TGTGCCAGTAGTATAGGACTAGCGGGAGGCTCACTTCTGGGCACAGATACGCAGTATTTT TRBV19 20 TRBJ2-3 TRBD2 NA
CASSLAAGGTDTQYF TGTGCCAGCAGTCTTGCAGCGGGAGGCACAGATACGCAGTATTTT TRBV6-4 15 TRBJ2-3 TRBD2 NA
CASSLPRGTGGETQYF TGTGCCAGCAGCTTACCTCGGGGGACAGGTGGAGAGACCCAGTACTTC TRBV7-8 16 TRBJ2-5 TRBD1 NA
CASRPGQGIYEQYF TGTGCCAGCAGGCCGGGACAGGGGATCTACGAGCAGTACTTC TRBV6-5 14 TRBJ2-7 TRBD1 NA
CAWSVRVTGELFF TGTGCCTGGAGTGTCCGGGTCACCGGGGAGCTGTTTTTT TRBV30 13 TRBJ2-2 NA NA
CARTLDRGHEQYF TGTGCCAGAACCCTGGACAGGGGCCACGAGCAGTACTTC TRBV2 13 TRBJ2-7 TRBD1 NA
CASSQRGEQYF TGTGCCAGCAGCCAACGTGGGGAGCAGTACTTC TRBV11-2 11 TRBJ2-7 NA few
CASTRTVDNEQFF TGTGCCAGCACCAGGACAGTAGACAATGAGCAGTTCTTC TRBV12-3/TRBV12-4 13 TRBJ2-1 NA few
CASSRGTSGYEQYF TGCGCCAGCAGCCGCGGGACTAGCGGGTACGAGCAGTACTTC TRBV4-1 14 TRBJ2-7 TRBD2 NA
CAISQRVRGEKLFF TGTGCCATCAGTCAACGGGTCCGAGGGGAAAAACTGTTTTTT TRBV10-3 14 TRBJ1-4 NA NA
CASSRGGGEFQPQHF TGTGCCAGCAGCCGGGGTGGAGGGGAGTTTCAGCCCCAGCATTTT TRBV3-1/TRBV3-2 15 TRBJ1-5 NA once
CASSISHSGEQYF TGTGCCAGTAGTATCAGTCATTCAGGGGAGCAGTACTTC TRBV19 13 TRBJ2-7 NA once
CASLRTLRGASNQPQHF TGTGCCAGTCTCCGGACACTACGGGGGGCGAGCAATCAGCCCCAGCATTTT TRBV19 17 TRBJ1-5 NA NA
CASSSGQNYGYTF TGTGCCAGCAGCTCGGGACAGAACTATGGCTACACCTTC TRBV7-9 13 TRBJ1-2 TRBD1 NA
CASSERTAVSYNEQFF TGCGCCAGCAGTGAGAGGACGGCGGTCTCCTACAATGAGCAGTTCTTC TRBV10-2 16 TRBJ2-1 NA NA
CASSIEAGESYGYTF TGTGCCAGTAGTATAGAGGCAGGGGAGAGCTATGGCTACACCTTC TRBV19 15 TRBJ1-2 NA NA
CASTMWTGIGRTEAFF TGTGCCAGTACCATGTGGACAGGGATAGGCAGGACTGAAGCTTTCTTT TRBV19 16 TRBJ1-1 TRBD1 NA
CSASGGPNTGELFF TGCAGTGCTAGTGGCGGGCCGAACACCGGGGAGCTGTTTTTT TRBV20-1 14 TRBJ2-2 NA NA